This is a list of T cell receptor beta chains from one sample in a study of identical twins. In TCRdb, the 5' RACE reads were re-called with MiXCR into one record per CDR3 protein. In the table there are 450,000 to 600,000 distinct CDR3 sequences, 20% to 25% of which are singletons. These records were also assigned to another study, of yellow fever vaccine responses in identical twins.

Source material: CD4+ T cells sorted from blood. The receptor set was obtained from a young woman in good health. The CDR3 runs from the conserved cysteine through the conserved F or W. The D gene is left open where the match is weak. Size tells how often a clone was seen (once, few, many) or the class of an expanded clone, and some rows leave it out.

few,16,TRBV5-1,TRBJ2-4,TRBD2,TGCGCCAGCGGACTAGGGACTACTCTAGCCAAAAACATTCAGTACTTC,CASGLGTTLAKNIQYF
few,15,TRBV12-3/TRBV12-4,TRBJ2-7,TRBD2,TGTGCCAGCAGCCGCGGACTAGCGGGAGCCAGCGAGCAGTACTTC,CASSRGLAGASEQYF
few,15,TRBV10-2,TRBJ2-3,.,TGCGCCAGCAGTGAGTCTGGGGGGTTGGCAGATACGCAGTATTTT,CASSESGGLADTQYF
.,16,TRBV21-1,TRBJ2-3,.,TGTGCCAGCAGCGGATCCAGGGGTTCGGGCACAGATACGCAGTATTTT,CASSGSRGSGTDTQYF
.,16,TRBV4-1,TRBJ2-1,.,TGCGCCAGCAGCCAATTCACAGGCTTCACCTACAATGAGCAGTTCTTC,CASSQFTGFTYNEQFF
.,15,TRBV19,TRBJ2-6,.,TGTGCCAGTAGTAGTTCGGGCTCTGGGGCCAACGTCCTGACTTTC,CASSSSGSGANVLTF
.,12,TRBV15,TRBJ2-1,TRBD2,TGTGCCACCAGCAGAGCGGCGGGGAGGGAGTTCTTC,CATSRAAGREFF
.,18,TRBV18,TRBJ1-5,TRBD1,TGTGCCAGCTCACCACCGGTCGGACAGGGAGGGGGGAATCAGCCCCAGCATTTT,CASSPPVGQGGGNQPQHF
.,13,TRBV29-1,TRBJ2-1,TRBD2,TGCAGCGTTGGCATTAGCGGGGACAATGAGCAGTTCTTC,CSVGISGDNEQFF
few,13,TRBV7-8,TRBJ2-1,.,TGTGCCAGCAGTCCCTCTCCTGACGCGGAGCAGTTCTTC,CASSPSPDAEQFF
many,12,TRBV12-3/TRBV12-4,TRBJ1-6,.,TGTGCCAGCACCCTAGGGGAGTCACCCCTCCACTTT,CASTLGESPLHF
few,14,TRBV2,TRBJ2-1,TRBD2,TGTGCCAGCACTTACCCGACTAGCGGTAACGAGCAGTTCTTC,CASTYPTSGNEQFF
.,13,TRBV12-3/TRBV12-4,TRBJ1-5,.,TGTGCCAGCAGTTCAGGGGTTGGTCAGCCCCAGCATTTT,CASSSGVGQPQHF
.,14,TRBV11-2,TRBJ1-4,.,TGTGCCAGCAGCTTCCTCGGGAAGGGTGAAAAACTGTTTTTT,CASSFLGKGEKLFF
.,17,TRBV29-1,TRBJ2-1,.,TGCAGCGTTGCCCCCCTGCCGGGGCGAGACCCCTACAATGAGCAGTTCTTC,CSVAPLPGRDPYNEQFF
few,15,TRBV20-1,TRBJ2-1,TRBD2,TGCAGTGCTAGAGGATCGGGGGGGGCCTTCAATGAGCAGTTCTTC,CSARGSGGAFNEQFF
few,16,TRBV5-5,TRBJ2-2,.,TGTGCCAGCAGCTTGTTGGGGGGGCGGAACACCGGGGAGCTGTTTTTT,CASSLLGGRNTGELFF
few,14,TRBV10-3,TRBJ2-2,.,TGTGCCATCAGGACGTCACTGGCCACCGGGGAGCTGTTTTTT,CAIRTSLATGELFF
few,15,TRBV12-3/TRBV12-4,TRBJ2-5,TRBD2,TGTGCCAGCAGAACTAGCGGGAGTTGGGGTGAGACCCAGTACTTC,CASRTSGSWGETQYF
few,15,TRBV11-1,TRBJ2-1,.,TGTGCCAGCAGCCTACAATGGGGGGCCCTCGGTGAGCAGTTCTTC,CASSLQWGALGEQFF
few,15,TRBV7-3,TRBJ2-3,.,TGTGCCAGAACCAACACCAGGGAGCGGACAGATACGCAGTATTTT,CARTNTRERTDTQYF
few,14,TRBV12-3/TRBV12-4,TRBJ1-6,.,TGTGCCAGCAGTTTAAACAGGGAATTTTCACCCCTCCACTTT,CASSLNREFSPLHF
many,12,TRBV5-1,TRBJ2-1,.,TGCGCCAGCAGCTTGAAAGGGGGTGAGCAGTTCTTC,CASSLKGGEQFF
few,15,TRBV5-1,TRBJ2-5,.,TGCGCCAGCAGCTTGGCGTCGCGGGTCCAAGAGACCCAGTACTTC,CASSLASRVQETQYF
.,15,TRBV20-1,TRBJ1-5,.,TGCAGTGCCAGCCGTGGAGGGCATAGCAATCAGCCCCAGCATTTT,CSASRGGHSNQPQHF
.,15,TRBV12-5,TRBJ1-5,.,TGTGCTAGTGGTTCTACAGGGATCCTCAATCAGCCCCAGCATTTT,CASGSTGILNQPQHF
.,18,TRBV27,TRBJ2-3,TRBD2,TGTGCCAGCAGTTTCTTACGGACTAGCGGCCCAACCACAAATACGCAGTATTTT,CASSFLRTSGPTTNTQYF
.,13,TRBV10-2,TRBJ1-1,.,TGCGCCACCAGAAACTACAGGAACACTGAAGCTTTCTTT,CATRNYRNTEAFF
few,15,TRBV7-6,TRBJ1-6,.,TGTGCCAGCAGCCCAGAGGTGGGGGGATCTTCACCCCTCCACTTT,CASSPEVGGSSPLHF
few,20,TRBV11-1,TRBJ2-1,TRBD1,TGTGCCAGCAGCCCCGCCGGGACAGGGTTCCTGGGACGGGGTTACAATGAGCAGTTCTTC,CASSPAGTGFLGRGYNEQFF
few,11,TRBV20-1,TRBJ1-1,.,TGCAGTGCTAGTTTGAACACTGAAGCTTTCTTT,CSASLNTEAFF
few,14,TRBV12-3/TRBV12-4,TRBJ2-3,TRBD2,TGTGCCAGCAGTCAGGGACTAGCGGGAGGGACGCAGTATTTT,CASSQGLAGGTQYF
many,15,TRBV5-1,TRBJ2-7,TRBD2,TGCGCCAGCAGCCACGGGACTAGCGGCTCCTACGAGCAGTACTTC,CASSHGTSGSYEQYF
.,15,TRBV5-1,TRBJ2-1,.,TGCGCCAGCAGCTTGCAGGTGGGCGGCTACAATGAGCAGTTCTTC,CASSLQVGGYNEQFF
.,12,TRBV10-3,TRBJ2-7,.,TGTGCCCATCGGGCCACCAACTACGAGCAGTACTTC,CAHRATNYEQYF
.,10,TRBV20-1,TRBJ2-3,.,TGCAGTGGGACTACAGATACGCAGTATTTT,CSGTTDTQYF
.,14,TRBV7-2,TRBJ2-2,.,TGTGCCAGCAGCTTAGTGTGGTCCACTGGGGAGCTGTTTTTT,CASSLVWSTGELFF
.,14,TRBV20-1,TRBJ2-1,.,TGCAGTGCGGATCGGGGGCTTCCTTACAATGAGCAGTTCTTC,CSADRGLPYNEQFF
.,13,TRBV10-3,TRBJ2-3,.,TGTGCCATCAGTGGTACAGCAACAGATACGCAGTATTTT,CAISGTATDTQYF
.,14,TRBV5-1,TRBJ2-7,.,TGCGCCAGCAGCTTGGCCCAAGCGTTCGACGAGCAGTACTTC,CASSLAQAFDEQYF
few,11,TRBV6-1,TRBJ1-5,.,TGTGCCAGCAGTGAAGTTCAGCCCCAGCATTTT,CASSEVQPQHF
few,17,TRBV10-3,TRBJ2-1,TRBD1,TGTGCCATCAGTGAAGGACAGGGTCGAAAAAATAACAATGAGCAGTTCTTC,CAISEGQGRKNNNEQFF
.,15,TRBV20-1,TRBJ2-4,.,TGCAGTGCCGCGGGGGCTGGGGGAAAGGAAAACATTCAGTACTTC,CSAAGAGGKENIQYF
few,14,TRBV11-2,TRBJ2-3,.,TGTGCCAGCAGCTTTATTCACGAGGCAGATACGCAGTATTTT,CASSFIHEADTQYF
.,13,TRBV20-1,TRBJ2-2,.,TGCAGTGCTAGTAGGGGTCGGACCGGGGAGCTGTTTTTT,CSASRGRTGELFF